This record concerns one T cell receptor beta chain sequence. The antigen is unknown. There are 14 residues in the CDR3. CDR1 and CDR2 (germline): MGHDK, SYGVNS. V gave up 2 bases and J gave up 2 bases, with 9 bases separating them. This entry comes from a study of long-term antiretroviral therapy in people with HIV. Study findings and constraints: Although diversity increased after ART, it remained lower than in transplant donor controls.

It was version v3.0 of the immunoSEQ assay that was run at survey level. This table comes from immunoSEQ multiplex PCR, and its TCRdb copy is limited to in-frame clones, with some not included. This sample has about 14,000 clones; around 80% occur once, and the top ten carry roughly 7%. The receptor comes from a man aged 25-45 years with HIV. The chain links TRBV25-1 to TRBJ1-2; D possibly corresponds to TRBD1 (5 bases). The specimen was unsorted PBMCs, collected 0.4 years after starting antiretroviral therapy. CDR3 in DNA: TGTGCCAGCAGTGAACGCAGGGCCAACTATGGCTACACCTTC. This gives the protein CASSERRANYGYTF.